The 18 T cell receptor beta chains below all came from one sample that was sequenced in a study of blood T cell repertoires in COVID-19. Here immunoSEQ multiplex PCR was the method, and the copy in TCRdb shows in-frame clones only, minus some. This table has about 350,000 clones, 85% to 90% appearing once. Sequencing was carried out using peripheral blood. The receptors stem from a woman in her forties or fifties with COVID-19, enrolled during active disease.

This clone was recorded a few times. This chain uses TRBV11-3 with TRBJ1-3; D unresolved. This CDR3 comprises 15 residues. V lost 1 base, J lost 0 bases, and 7 bases lay in between. Germline assignment: CDR1 SGHNT and CDR2 YENEEA. In DNA form, the CDR3 reads TGTGCCAGCAGCTTAGGAGCACCCTCTGGAAACACCATATATTTT. Protein product: CASSLGAPSGNTIYF.

The chain couples TRBV12-3 or TRBV12-4 to TRBJ1-1; D gene ambiguous. V dropped 5 bases and J dropped 0 bases, with 7 bases sitting between them. CDR3 size: 13 residues. The CDR3 sequence is CASSADMNTEAFF. The CDR3 nucleotides are TGTGCCAGCAGTGCAGATATGAACACTGAAGCTTTCTTT.

This chain connects TRBV5-1 to TRBJ2-5, with 7 bases aligning to TRBD2. Germline lookup yields CDR1 SGHRS and CDR2 YFSETQ. V was clipped by 0 bases and J by 4 bases; unmatched bases: 6. This CDR3 comprises 15 residues. CDR3 sequence: CASSLGGSPGETQYF. Written as DNA, the CDR3 is TGCGCCAGCAGCTTGGGCGGGAGCCCAGGAGAGACCCAGTACTTC.

This sequence joins TRBV5-4 and TRBJ2-3, with 9 bases aligning to TRBD2. J was trimmed by 3 bases and V by 6 bases; bases with no gene match: 11. CDR1 is SGHNT and CDR2 is YYREEE in the germline V gene (reference sequence). The CDR3 spans 16 residues. CDR3 region: CASISGREGQTDTQYF. DNA for the CDR3: TGTGCCAGCATCAGCGGGCGGGAGGGCCAGACAGATACGCAGTATTTT.

The V call is TRBV6-6, the J call TRBJ1-6, with 9 nucleotides matching TRBD1. J gave up 7 bases and V 5 bases, and 9 bases lay outside the gene matches. The CDR3 is made up of 16 amino acids. Germline V lookup: CDR1 MNHNY, CDR2 SVGAGI (reference sequence). CDR3 coding DNA: TGTGCCAGCAGTCTCCGAGGACAGGGGTCGAATTCACCCCTCCACTTT. Protein product: CASSLRGQGSNSPLHF.

V gene TRBV19 combines with J gene TRBJ1-1; the match to TRBD1 covers 9 bases. Trimming at V came to 7 bases and at J to 3 bases, leaving 6 bases not matched to a gene. CDR3 length: 14 amino acids. Germline CDR1 and CDR2: LNHDA and SQIVND (reference sequence). DNA for the CDR3: TGTGCCAGTACCCCGGGACAGGGTTACACTGAAGCTTTCTTT. This sequence encodes CASTPGQGYTEAFF.

The CDR3 nucleotides are TGTGCCAGCAGCGTAGCTGCCCTAGCGGGAACCTACGAGCAGTACTTC. Translation: CASSVAALAGTYEQYF. The chain joins TRBV9 to TRBJ2-7; TRBD2 matches at 9 bases. Germline V gene data show CDR1 as SGDLS and CDR2 as YYNGEE. The CDR3 runs 16 residues. V lost 0 bases and J lost 2; bases outside the gene matches: 6.

This clone was seen a single time. The chain employs TRBV11-3 and TRBJ1-2; D possibly corresponds to TRBD1 (5 bases). The CDR3 has 16 residues. Trimming removed 5 bases at V and 2 bases at J, with 18 bases between. The V gene's germline CDR1 is SGHNT and CDR2 YENEEA. This CDR3 reads CASSDPGREENYGYTF. The CDR3 coding sequence is TGTGCCAGCAGCGATCCAGGGCGCGAGGAAAACTATGGCTACACCTTC.

As concerns this clone: At one end, the junction sequence differs from germline, possibly due to a read error. V and J are TRBV3-1 (or the pseudogene TRBV3-2) and TRBJ1-6; 8 positions agree with TRBD1. Germline V lookup: CDR1 LGHDT, CDR2 YNNKEL (reference sequence). The CDR3 consists of 12 residues. CDR3: CASSLRDRPPDF. The CDR3 DNA sequence: TGTGCCAGCAGCCTCCGGGACAGGCCCCCCGACTTT.

A remark on this clone: Compared with germline, one end of the junction differs, possibly owing to a read error. J is TRBJ1-5 and V is TRBV3-1 (or the pseudogene TRBV3-2); D gene unclear. Germline V lookup: CDR1 LGHDT, CDR2 YNNKEL (reference sequence). CDR3 length: 19 residues. CDR3: CASNQEGSVLPQSNQPQHF. CDR3 bases: TGTGCCAGCAACCAAGAGGGCTCCGTCCTTCCACAGAGCAATCAGCCCCAGCATTTT.

This sequence joins TRBV10-2 and TRBJ1-1, with D maybe TRBD1 (6 bases). Trimming removed 7 bases at V and 0 bases at J, with 9 bases between. The CDR3 runs to 13 residues. Germline V gives CDR1 WSHSY, CDR2 SAAADI. CDR3 residues: CASTGTMNTEAFF. In nucleotides, the CDR3 is TGCGCCAGCACAGGGACAATGAACACTGAAGCTTTCTTT.

The gene calls are TRBV9 and TRBJ1-3; D perhaps matches TRBD1 (6 bases). Germline V gene sequence: CDR1 SGDLS, CDR2 YYNGEE. V was shortened by 3 bases and J by 0 bases, with 10 bases between the two germline ends. The CDR3 length is 15 residues. The CDR3 nucleotides are TGTGCCAGCAGCGGAACAGGGAACTCTGGAAACACCATATATTTT. It codes for CASSGTGNSGNTIYF.

The chain couples TRBV3-1 (or the pseudogene TRBV3-2) to TRBJ2-5, with 8 bases fitting TRBD1. Germline V gene lookup returns CDR1 LGHDT and CDR2 YNNKEL (reference sequence). This CDR3 has 12 amino acids. The junction had 3 bases not matched to a gene; V was cut back by 7 bases and J by 5 bases. In nucleotides, the CDR3 is TGTGCCAGCATTAACAGGGGGGAGACCCAGTACTTC. It encodes CASINRGETQYF.

The genes are TRBV4-1 and TRBJ1-1; D is ambiguous. The V gene lost 1 base and the J gene lost 8 bases, with 11 bases spanning the gap. From germline, CDR1 is MGHRA and CDR2 YSYEKL. The CDR3 consists of 13 residues. CDR3 amino acids: CASSQAPRGEAFF. Here the CDR3 DNA reads TGCGCCAGCAGCCAAGCCCCCCGGGGAGAAGCTTTCTTT.

This chain uses TRBV4-3 with TRBJ2-2; 10 bases are shared with TRBD1. V shed 11 bases, J shed 7 bases, and the junction held 7 bases outside the gene matches. The germline V gene has CDR1 LGHNA and CDR2 YSLEER. This CDR3 is 13 amino acids long. The CDR3 sequence: CARETGGGGELFF. Here the CDR3 DNA reads TGCGCCCGGGAGACAGGGGGCGGCGGGGAGCTGTTTTTT.

The chain joins TRBV27 to TRBJ1-6, with TRBD1 matching 9 bases. V lost 7 bases to trimming and J lost 3 bases; unmatched junction nucleotides: 10. CDR1 is MNHEY, CDR2 SMNVEV, per germline (reference sequence). The CDR3 runs 17 residues. CDR3: CASTNPGTGNYNSPLHF. In DNA form, the CDR3 reads TGTGCCAGCACCAACCCCGGGACAGGGAACTATAATTCACCCCTCCACTTT.

This sequence joins TRBV14 and TRBJ2-7; 8 nucleotides line up with TRBD2. The CDR3 is 13 amino acids. The germline CDR1 and CDR2 sequences are SGHDN and FVKESK. V was clipped by 4 bases and J by 6 bases; unmatched bases: 5. This CDR3 reads CASSRVAGFEQYF. CDR3 nucleotide sequence: TGTGCCAGCAGCCGTGTAGCGGGGTTCGAGCAGTACTTC. The whole variable domain, remainder taken from reference TRBV14 and TRBJ2-7, is EAGVTQFPSHSVIEKGQTVTLRCDPISGHDNLYWYRRVMGKEIKFLLHFVKESKQDESGMPNNRFLAERTGGTYSTLKVQPAELEDSGVYFCASSRVAGFEQYFGPGTRLTVT.

This clone was counted only a few times. The gene calls are TRBV19 and TRBJ1-5; D might be TRBD1 (5 bases). Germline CDR1 LNHDA, CDR2 SQIVND (reference sequence). The CDR3 is 12 amino acids. The V end lost 8 bases, the J end lost 8 bases, and 13 bases lay between the germline ends. This chain's CDR3 is CASQQAPEPQHF. Here the CDR3 DNA reads TGTGCCAGTCAACAGGCCCCAGAGCCCCAGCATTTT.